Presented here are 3 T cell receptor beta chains from one specimen sequenced in a study of cytomegalovirus exposure and HLA in healthy donors. The primer mix had 60 Vbeta and 13 Jbeta primers. Sequencing used immunoSEQ multiplex PCR; TCRdb keeps in-frame clones, though not all of them. This sample's table reports 65,000 to 85,000 clones. Sequences were obtained from PBMCs. The receptors originated from a woman aged 25-40 years in good health and CMV-seronegative.

The rearrangement links TRBV6-1 to TRBJ2-7; TRBD1 agrees at 9 bases. V shed 2 bases, J shed 3 bases, and the junction held 11 bases outside the gene matches. The CDR3 length is 17 residues. Germline values: CDR1 MNHNS, CDR2 SASEGT. This chain's CDR3 is CASSERGRQGGGYEQYF. For the CDR3, the DNA is TGTGCCAGCAGTGAAAGGGGTCGACAGGGGGGCGGCTACGAGCAGTACTTC.

This rearrangement joins TRBV9 to TRBJ1-4, with TRBD1 as a possible D gene (6 bases). Looked up from germline, CDR1 is SGDLS and CDR2 is YYNGEE. The CDR3 has 15 residues. Trimming took 0 bases from V and 3 from J, leaving 9 bases between them. The CDR3: CASSVVAGANEKLFF. CDR3 DNA sequence: TGTGCCAGCAGCGTAGTAGCAGGGGCTAATGAAAAACTGTTTTTT.

The rearrangement joins TRBV19 to TRBJ2-2; the D is unclear. CDR1 is LNHDA and CDR2 is SQIVND in the germline V gene (reference sequence). Trimming took off 5 bases at V and 7 bases at J, with 8 bases between the two ends. The CDR3 is made up of 12 amino acids. The CDR3 loop reads CASSVQFGELFF. CDR3 DNA sequence: TGTGCCAGTAGTGTTCAGTTCGGGGAGCTGTTTTTT.